This TCR beta chain came from a study of PD-L1 blockade in urothelial cancer. Study details: A median blood sample held around 130,000 T cells and tens of thousands of unique TCRs.

The CDR3 loop spans 17 amino acids. Germline V gives CDR1 SEHNR, CDR2 FQNEAQ (reference sequence). V lost 1 base, J lost 5 bases, and 21 bases lay in between. Synthetic spike-ins, TCR analog templates, were added into each PCR. The protocol was immunoSEQ multiplex PCR, while the TCRdb copy is restricted to in-frame clones and leaves out a portion. The profile shows roughly 42,000 clones, about 90% of them singletons. Time point given: peripheral blood 6 weeks after treatment start. Metastatic or locally advanced urothelial carcinoma was present in the patients. The V gene is TRBV7-9, the J gene TRBJ2-7, with a weak D call TRBD1 (6 bases). This TCR was sampled from a man in his 70s with urothelial cancer. Sequenced here: PBMCs, sampled around atezolizumab (anti-PD-L1) treatment. As DNA, the CDR3 is TGTGCCAGCAGCTTAGAAGTAGGGTGGGACACCAGCGACGAGCAGTACTTC. Protein sequence: CASSLEVGWDTSDEQYF.